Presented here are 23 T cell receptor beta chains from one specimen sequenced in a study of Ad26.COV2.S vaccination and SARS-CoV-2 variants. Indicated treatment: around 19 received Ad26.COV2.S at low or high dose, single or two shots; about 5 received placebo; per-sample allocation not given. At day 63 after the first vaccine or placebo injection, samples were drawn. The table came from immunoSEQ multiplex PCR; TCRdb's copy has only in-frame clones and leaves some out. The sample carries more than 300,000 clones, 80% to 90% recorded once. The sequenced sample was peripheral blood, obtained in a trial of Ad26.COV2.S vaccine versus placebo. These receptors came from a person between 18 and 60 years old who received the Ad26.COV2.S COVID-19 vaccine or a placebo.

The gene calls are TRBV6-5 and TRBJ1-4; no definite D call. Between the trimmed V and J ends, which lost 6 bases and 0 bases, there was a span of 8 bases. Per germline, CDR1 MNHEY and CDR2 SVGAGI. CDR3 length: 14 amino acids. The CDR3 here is CASSPVPTNEKLFF. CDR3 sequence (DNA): TGTGCCAGCAGCCCGGTTCCAACTAATGAAAAACTGTTTTTT.

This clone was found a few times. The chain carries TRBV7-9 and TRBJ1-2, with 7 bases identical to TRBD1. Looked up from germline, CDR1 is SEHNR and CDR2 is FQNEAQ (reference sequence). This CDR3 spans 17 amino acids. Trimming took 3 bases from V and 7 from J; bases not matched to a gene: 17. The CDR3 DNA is TGTGCCAGCAGCTTCGGCCGGCGACAGGGACCGAGGGGTGGCTACACCTTC. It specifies CASSFGRRQGPRGGYTF.

CDR3 sequence reads: CASSLAAGSYNEQFF. The CDR3 DNA reads as TGTGCCAGCAGCTTAGCGGCGGGAAGTTACAATGAGCAGTTCTTC. V and J are TRBV7-2 and TRBJ2-1; a weak D match, TRBD2 (6 bases). The V and J ends lost 0 bases and 4 bases respectively, with 10 bases between them. The CDR3 contains 15 residues. Germline V gene lookup returns CDR1 SGHTA and CDR2 FQGNSA.

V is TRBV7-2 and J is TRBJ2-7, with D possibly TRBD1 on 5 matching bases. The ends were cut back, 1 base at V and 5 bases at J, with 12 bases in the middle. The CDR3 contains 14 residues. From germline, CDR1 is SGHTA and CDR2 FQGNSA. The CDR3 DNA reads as TGTGCCAGCAGCTTAGTGTTGGGCAGGGACGAGCAGTACTTC. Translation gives CASSLVLGRDEQYF.

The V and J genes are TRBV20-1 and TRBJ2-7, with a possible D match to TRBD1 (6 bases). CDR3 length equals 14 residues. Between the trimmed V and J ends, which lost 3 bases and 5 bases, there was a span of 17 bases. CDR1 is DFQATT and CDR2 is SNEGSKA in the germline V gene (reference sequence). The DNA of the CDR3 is TGCAGTGCTAGTGTGGACAGCGTAATCGACGAGCAGTACTTC. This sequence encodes CSASVDSVIDEQYF.

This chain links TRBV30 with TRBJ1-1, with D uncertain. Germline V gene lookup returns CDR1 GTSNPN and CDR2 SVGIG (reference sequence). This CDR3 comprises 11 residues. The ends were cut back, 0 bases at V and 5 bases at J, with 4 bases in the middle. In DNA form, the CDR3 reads TGTGCCTGGAGTGTTCCGACTGAAGCTTTCTTT. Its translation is CAWSVPTEAFF.

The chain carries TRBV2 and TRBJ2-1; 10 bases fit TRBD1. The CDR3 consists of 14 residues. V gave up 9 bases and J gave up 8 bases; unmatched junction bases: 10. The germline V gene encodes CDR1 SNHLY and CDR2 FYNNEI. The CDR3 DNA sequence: TGTGCCAGTGGAAGGGACAGGGGTTTCGATGAGCAGTTCTTC. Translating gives CASGRDRGFDEQFF.

This chain's CDR3 is CASSYPGGSNYGYTF. In nucleotides, the CDR3 is TGTGCCAGCAGTTATCCGGGGGGTTCCAACTATGGCTACACCTTC. The chain joins TRBV6-6 to TRBJ1-2, with a tentative D call TRBD1 (5 bases). The V end lost 3 bases, the J end lost 2 bases, and 13 bases lay between the germline ends. Germline values: CDR1 MNHNY, CDR2 SVGAGI (reference sequence). The length of the CDR3 is 15 residues.

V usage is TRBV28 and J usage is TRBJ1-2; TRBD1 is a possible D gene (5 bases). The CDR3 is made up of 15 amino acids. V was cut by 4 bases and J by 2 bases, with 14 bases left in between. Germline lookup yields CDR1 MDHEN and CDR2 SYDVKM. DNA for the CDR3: TGTGCCAGCAGTTCCCCAATCGACAGAAACTATGGCTACACCTTC. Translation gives CASSSPIDRNYGYTF.

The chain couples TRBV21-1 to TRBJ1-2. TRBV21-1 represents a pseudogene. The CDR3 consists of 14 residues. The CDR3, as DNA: TGTGCCAGCAGCAAAATCGTCGGCTTCTTTGGCTACACCTTC. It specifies CASSKIVGFFGYTF.

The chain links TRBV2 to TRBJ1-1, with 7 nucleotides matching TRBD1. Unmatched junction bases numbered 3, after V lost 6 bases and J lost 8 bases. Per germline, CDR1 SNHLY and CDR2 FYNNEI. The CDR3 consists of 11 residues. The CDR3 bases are TGTGCCAGCAGCTGGGACAGAGAAGCTTTCTTT. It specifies CASSWDREAFF.

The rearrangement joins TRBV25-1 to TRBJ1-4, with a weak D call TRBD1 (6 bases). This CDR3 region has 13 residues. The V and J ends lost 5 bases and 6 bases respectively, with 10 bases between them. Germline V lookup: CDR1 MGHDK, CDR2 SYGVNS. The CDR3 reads CASSQGWDEKLFF. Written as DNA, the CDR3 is TGTGCCAGCAGTCAGGGGTGGGATGAAAAACTGTTTTTT. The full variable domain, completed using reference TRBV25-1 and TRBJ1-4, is EADIYQTPRYLVIGTGKKITLECSQTMGHDKMYWYQQDPGMELHLIHYSYGVNSTEKGDLSSESTVSRIRTEHFPLTLESARPSHTSQYLCASSQGWDEKLFFGSGTQLSVL.

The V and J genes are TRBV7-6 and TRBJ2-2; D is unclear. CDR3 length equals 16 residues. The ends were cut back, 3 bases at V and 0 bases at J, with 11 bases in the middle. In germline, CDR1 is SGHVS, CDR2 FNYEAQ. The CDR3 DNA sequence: TGTGCCAGCAGCTTTCGATTACAGCCGAACACCGGGGAGCTGTTTTTT. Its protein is CASSFRLQPNTGELFF.

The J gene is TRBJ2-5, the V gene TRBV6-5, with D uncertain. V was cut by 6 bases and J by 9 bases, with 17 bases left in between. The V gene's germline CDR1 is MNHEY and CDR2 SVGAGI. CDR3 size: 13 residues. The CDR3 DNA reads TGTGCCAGCAGGCCAGCAGCCCGCGCGGCCCAGTACTTC. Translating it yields CASRPAARAAQYF.

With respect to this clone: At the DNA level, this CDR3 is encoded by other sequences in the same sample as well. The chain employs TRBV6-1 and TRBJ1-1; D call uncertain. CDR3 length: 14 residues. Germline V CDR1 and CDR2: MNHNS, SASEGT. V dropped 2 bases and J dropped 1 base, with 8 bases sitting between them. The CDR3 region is CASSERTGNTEAFF. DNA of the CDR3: TGTGCCAGCAGTGAAAGGACGGGGAACACTGAAGCTTTCTTT.

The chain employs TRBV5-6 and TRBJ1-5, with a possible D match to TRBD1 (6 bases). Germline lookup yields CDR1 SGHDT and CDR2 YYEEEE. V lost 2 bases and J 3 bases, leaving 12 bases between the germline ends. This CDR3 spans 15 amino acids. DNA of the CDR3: TGTGCCAGCAGCTTCAAAACAGGGAACAATCAGCCCCAGCATTTT. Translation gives CASSFKTGNNQPQHF.

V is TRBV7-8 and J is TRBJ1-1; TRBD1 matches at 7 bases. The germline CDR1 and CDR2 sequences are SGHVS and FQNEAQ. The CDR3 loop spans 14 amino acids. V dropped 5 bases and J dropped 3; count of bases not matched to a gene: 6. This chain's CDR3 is CASSPDREDTEAFF. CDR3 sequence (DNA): TGTGCCAGCAGCCCCGACAGGGAGGACACTGAAGCTTTCTTT.

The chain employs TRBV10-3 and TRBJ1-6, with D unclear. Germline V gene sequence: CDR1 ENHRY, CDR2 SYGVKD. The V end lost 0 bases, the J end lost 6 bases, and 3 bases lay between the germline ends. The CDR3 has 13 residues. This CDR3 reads CAISESSNSPLHF. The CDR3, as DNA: TGTGCCATCAGTGAGTCAAGTAATTCACCCCTCCACTTT.

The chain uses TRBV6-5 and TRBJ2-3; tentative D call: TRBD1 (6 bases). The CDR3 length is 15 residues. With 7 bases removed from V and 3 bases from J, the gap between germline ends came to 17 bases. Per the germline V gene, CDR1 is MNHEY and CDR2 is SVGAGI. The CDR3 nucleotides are TGTGCCAGCACCCACAGGGAAATTCGGACAGATACGCAGTATTTT. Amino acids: CASTHREIRTDTQYF.

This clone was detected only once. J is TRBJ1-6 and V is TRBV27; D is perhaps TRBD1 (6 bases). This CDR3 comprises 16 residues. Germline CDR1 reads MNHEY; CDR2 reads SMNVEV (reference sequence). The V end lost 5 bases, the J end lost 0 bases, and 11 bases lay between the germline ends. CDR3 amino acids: CASSARGSSYNSPLHF. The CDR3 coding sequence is TGTGCCAGCAGTGCAAGGGGGAGCTCCTATAATTCACCCCTCCACTTT.

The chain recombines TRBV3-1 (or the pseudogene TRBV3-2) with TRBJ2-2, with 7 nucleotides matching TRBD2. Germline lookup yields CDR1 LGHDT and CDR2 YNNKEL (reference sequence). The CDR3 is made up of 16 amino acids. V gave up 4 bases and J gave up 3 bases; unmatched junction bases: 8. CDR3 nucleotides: TGTGCCAGCAGCCTAGGTGGGGGAGGGGACACCGGGGAGCTGTTTTTT. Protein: CASSLGGGGDTGELFF.

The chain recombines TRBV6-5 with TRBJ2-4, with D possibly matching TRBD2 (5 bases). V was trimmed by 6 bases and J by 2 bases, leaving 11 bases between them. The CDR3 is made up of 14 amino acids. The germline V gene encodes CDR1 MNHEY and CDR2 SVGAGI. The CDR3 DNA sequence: TGTGCCAGCAGCCTAGGGAGAACCAAAAACATTCAGTACTTC. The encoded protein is CASSLGRTKNIQYF.

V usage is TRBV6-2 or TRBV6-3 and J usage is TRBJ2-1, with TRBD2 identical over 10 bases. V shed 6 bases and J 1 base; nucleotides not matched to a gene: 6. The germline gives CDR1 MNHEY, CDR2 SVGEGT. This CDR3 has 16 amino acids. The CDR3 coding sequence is TGTGCCAGCAGCCTACTAGCGGGGCAATCCTACAATGAGCAGTTCTTC. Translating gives CASSLLAGQSYNEQFF.